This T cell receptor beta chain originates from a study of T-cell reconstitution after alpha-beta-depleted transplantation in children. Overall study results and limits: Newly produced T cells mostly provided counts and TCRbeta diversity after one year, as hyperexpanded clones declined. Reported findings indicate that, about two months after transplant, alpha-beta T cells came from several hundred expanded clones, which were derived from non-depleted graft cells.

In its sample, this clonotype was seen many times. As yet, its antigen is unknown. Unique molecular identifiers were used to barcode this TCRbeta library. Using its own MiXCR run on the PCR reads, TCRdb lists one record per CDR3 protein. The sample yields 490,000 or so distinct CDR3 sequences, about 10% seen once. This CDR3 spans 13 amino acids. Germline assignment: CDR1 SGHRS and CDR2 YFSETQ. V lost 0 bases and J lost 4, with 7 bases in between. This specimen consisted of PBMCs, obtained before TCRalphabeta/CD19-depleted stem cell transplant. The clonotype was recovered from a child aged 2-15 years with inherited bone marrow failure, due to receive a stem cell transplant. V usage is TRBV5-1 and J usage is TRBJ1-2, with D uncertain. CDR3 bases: TGCGCCAGCAGCTTGGGGACCCTCTATGGCTACACCTTC. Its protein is CASSLGTLYGYTF.